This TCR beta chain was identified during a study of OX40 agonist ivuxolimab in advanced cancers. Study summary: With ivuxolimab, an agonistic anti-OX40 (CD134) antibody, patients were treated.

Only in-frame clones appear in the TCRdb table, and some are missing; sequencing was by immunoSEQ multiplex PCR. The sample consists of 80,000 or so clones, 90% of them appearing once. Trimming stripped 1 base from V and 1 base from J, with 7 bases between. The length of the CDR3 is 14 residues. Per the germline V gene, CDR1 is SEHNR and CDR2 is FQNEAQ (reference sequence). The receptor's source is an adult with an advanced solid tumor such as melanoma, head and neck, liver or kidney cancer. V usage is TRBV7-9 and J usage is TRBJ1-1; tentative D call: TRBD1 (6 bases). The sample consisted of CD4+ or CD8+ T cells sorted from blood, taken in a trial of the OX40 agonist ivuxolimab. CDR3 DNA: TGTGCCAGCAGCTTAGGAGGGGGGAACACTGAAGCTTTCTTT. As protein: CASSLGGGNTEAFF. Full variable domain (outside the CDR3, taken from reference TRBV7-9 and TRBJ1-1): DTGVSQNPRHKITKRGQNVTFRCDPISEHNRLYWYRQTLGQGPEFLTYFQNEAQLEKSRLLSDRFSAERPKGSFSTLEIQRTEQGDSAMYLCASSLGGGNTEAFFGQGTRLTVV.